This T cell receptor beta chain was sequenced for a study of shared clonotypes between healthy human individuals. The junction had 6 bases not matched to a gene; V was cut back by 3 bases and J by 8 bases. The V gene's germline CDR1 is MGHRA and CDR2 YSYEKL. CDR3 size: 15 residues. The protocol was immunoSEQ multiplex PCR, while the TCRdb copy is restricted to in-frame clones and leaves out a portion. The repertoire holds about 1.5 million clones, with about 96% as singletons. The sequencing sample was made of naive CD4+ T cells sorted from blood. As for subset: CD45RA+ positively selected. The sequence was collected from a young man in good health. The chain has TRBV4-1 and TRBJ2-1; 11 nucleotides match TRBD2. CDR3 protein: CASSQLLAGGHEQFF. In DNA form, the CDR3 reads TGCGCCAGCAGCCAGTTGCTAGCGGGAGGACATGAGCAGTTCTTC.